The T cell receptor beta chain described here comes from a study of cytomegalovirus exposure and HLA in healthy donors. Sequenced by immunoSEQ multiplex PCR; TCRdb stores in-frame clones only, minus some. The sample yields more than 45,000 clones, roughly nine tenths seen once. J was trimmed by 6 bases and V by 3 bases; bases with no gene match: 7. In germline, CDR1 is LNHDA, CDR2 SQIVND (reference sequence). This CDR3 spans 16 amino acids. This chain joins TRBV19 and TRBJ2-1, with 11 bases fitting TRBD2. Sequencing was carried out using PBMCs. This clonotype was obtained from a woman between 18 and 29 years old in good health and CMV-seronegative. CDR3 loop: CASSMLASGRFNEQFF. Here the CDR3 DNA reads TGTGCCAGTAGTATGTTAGCTAGCGGGAGGTTCAATGAGCAGTTCTTC. Together with reference TRBV19 and TRBJ2-1, the CDR3 gives the full variable domain: DGGITQSPKYLFRKEGQNVTLSCEQNLNHDAMYWYRQDPGQGLRLIYYSQIVNDFQKGDIAEGYSVSREKKESFPLTVTSAQKNPTAFYLCASSMLASGRFNEQFFGPGTRLTVL.